Listed below are T cell receptor beta chains from one sample, sequenced in a study of cytomegalovirus exposure and HLA in healthy donors. TCRdb's copy holds only in-frame clones and misses some; the assay was immunoSEQ multiplex PCR. The sample shows around 120,000 clones, 70% to 80% of them seen only once. The sample taken for sequencing was PBMCs. These receptors all stem from a woman aged 50 to 60 in good health and CMV-seronegative. The CDR3 runs from the conserved cysteine through the conserved F or W. The D gene is left open where the match is weak. The size of a clone is reported for some rows only, either as once, few or many, or as a class for expanded clones.

clone_size	cdr3_length	v_call	j_call	d_call	cdr3_nt	cdr3_aa
-	13	TRBV5-1	TRBJ2-7	-	TGCGCCAGCAGCTTGGACAGAGCCTACGAGCAGTACTTC	CASSLDRAYEQYF
few	15	TRBV30	TRBJ1-5	-	TGTGCCTGGAGAGGGCAGGGACATAGCAATCAGCCCCAGCATTTT	CAWRGQGHSNQPQHF
-	15	TRBV19	TRBJ2-7	TRBD2	TGTGCCAGTGCCCTAGCGGGTCCCAGCTCCTACGAGCAGTACTTC	CASALAGPSSYEQYF
-	14	TRBV14	TRBJ2-5	-	TGTGCCAGCAGCCAAGATCTTCGGGGAGAGACCCAGTACTTC	CASSQDLRGETQYF
-	14	TRBV5-6	TRBJ2-1	-	TGTGCCACTCTGGCGCAGGGTGCCTACAATGAGCAGTTCTTC	CATLAQGAYNEQFF
few	15	TRBV19	TRBJ1-5	TRBD1	TGTGCCAGTAGTGGACCCGGGACAGGGAATCAGCCCCAGCATTTT	CASSGPGTGNQPQHF
-	14	TRBV2	TRBJ1-5	TRBD1	TGTGCCAGCAGCACCGGACAGGGTAATCAGCCCCAGCATTTT	CASSTGQGNQPQHF
once	13	TRBV30	TRBJ1-2	-	TGTGCCTGGACGTCAAGACTTAACTATGGCTACACCTTC	CAWTSRLNYGYTF
-	13	TRBV7-8	TRBJ1-5	TRBD1	TGTGCCAGCAGACAACAGGGGGATGAGGCCCAGAATTTT	CASRQQGDEAQNF
-	15	TRBV19	TRBJ2-1	TRBD2	TGTGCCAGTAGTTTGACTAGCGGGAGGGAGAGTGAGCAGTTCTTC	CASSLTSGRESEQFF
-	13	TRBV6-5	TRBJ2-1	-	TGTGCCAGCTCAGGGACTCTTTACAATGAGCAGTTCTTC	CASSGTLYNEQFF
once	17	TRBV4-3	TRBJ2-1	-	TGCGCCAGCAGCCACCAAAGGGGCCCGGGCTCCTACAATGAGCAGTTCTTC	CASSHQRGPGSYNEQFF
once	15	TRBV19	TRBJ2-1	TRBD2	TGTGCCAGTAGTATGACTAGCGGAAACTACAATGAGCAGTTCTTC	CASSMTSGNYNEQFF
-	16	TRBV6-6	TRBJ2-5	TRBD1	TGTGCCAGCACCCACTTGGGCAGGGGGCGTCCAGAGACCCAGTACTTC	CASTHLGRGRPETQYF
few	14	TRBV16	TRBJ1-1	-	TGTGCCAGCAGCCAAGGGGAGGGTGGAGGCAAAGCTTTCTTT	CASSQGEGGGKAFF
-	14	TRBV19	TRBJ2-1	TRBD2	TGTGCCAGTTCTTTCGGGAGGGCCGCAGGCCTTCAGTTCTTC	CASSFGRAAGLQFF
few	13	TRBV5-1	TRBJ2-7	-	TGCGCCAGCAGCTTGGCCCACAGCAACGAGCAGTACTTC	CASSLAHSNEQYF
-	15	TRBV4-3	TRBJ2-3	-	TGCGCCAGCAGCCAAGATCCGAGGGTGGCAGATACGCAGTATTTT	CASSQDPRVADTQYF
-	14	TRBV7-9	TRBJ1-1	TRBD1	TGTGCCAGCAGCGCCGAAGGACAGGGGGCTGAAGCTTTCTTT	CASSAEGQGAEAFF
-	14	TRBV9	TRBJ1-2	-	TGTGCCAGCAGCGTAGATGGGCAGGGTTATGGCTACACCTTC	CASSVDGQGYGYTF
-	12	TRBV5-6	TRBJ1-3	-	TGTGCCAGCAGTTCAGGTGGAAACACCATATATTTT	CASSSGGNTIYF
-	15	TRBV19	TRBJ1-5	-	TGTGCCAGTACCCCCTTGACTGCTAGGGGTCAGCCCCAGCATTTT	CASTPLTARGQPQHF
-	13	TRBV6-6	TRBJ2-2	-	TGTGCCAGCGTAGGGACTAACACCGGGGAGCTGTTTTTT	CASVGTNTGELFF
-	14	TRBV15	TRBJ2-7	TRBD2	TGTGCCACCAGCAGAACTAGCGGGAGCTACGAGCAGTACTTC	CATSRTSGSYEQYF
once	17	TRBV30	TRBJ2-1	TRBD2	TGTGCCTGGAGTCCGGGAGCGGGAGGGTCGTCCTACAATGAGCAGTTCTTC	CAWSPGAGGSSYNEQFF
-	13	TRBV30	TRBJ1-2	TRBD1	TGTGCCTGGAGAGGGACAGGGCCCTATGGCTACACCTTC	CAWRGTGPYGYTF
-	16	TRBV19	TRBJ1-3	-	TGTGCCAGTACCCTACGCGGGGGACCCTCTGGAAACACCATATATTTT	CASTLRGGPSGNTIYF
-	17	TRBV15	TRBJ2-3	-	TGTGCCACCAGCAGAGATACAGCCAGGTCCAGCACAGATACGCAGTATTTT	CATSRDTARSSTDTQYF
-	16	TRBV6-5	TRBJ2-7	TRBD2	TGTGCCAGCAGTTACTCGGGACTAGCGGCTTCCTACGAGCAGTACTTC	CASSYSGLAASYEQYF
-	15	TRBV19	TRBJ2-5	-	TGTGCCAGCCGAAGCCAAGGACAGATACAAGAGACCCAGTACTTC	CASRSQGQIQETQYF
-	13	TRBV29-1	TRBJ1-1	-	TGCAGCGTTGAAGTTCTGGAGGGTACTGAAGCTTTCTTT	CSVEVLEGTEAFF
-	14	TRBV27	TRBJ1-2	-	TGTGCCAGCAGTAGCCAACAGGGATTCGATGGCTACACCTTC	CASSSQQGFDGYTF
-	14	TRBV18	TRBJ1-4	-	TGTGCCAGCTCACCACAGGGGCGGGGTGAAAAACTGTTTTTT	CASSPQGRGEKLFF
-	14	TRBV6-6	TRBJ2-7	TRBD1	TGTGCCAGCAGGCTGGCGACAGGGCCCTACGAGCAGTACTTC	CASRLATGPYEQYF
-	15	TRBV6-5	TRBJ2-7	-	TGTGCCAGCAGTTACTCGGTTCGGGGCTCCTACGAGCAGTACTTC	CASSYSVRGSYEQYF